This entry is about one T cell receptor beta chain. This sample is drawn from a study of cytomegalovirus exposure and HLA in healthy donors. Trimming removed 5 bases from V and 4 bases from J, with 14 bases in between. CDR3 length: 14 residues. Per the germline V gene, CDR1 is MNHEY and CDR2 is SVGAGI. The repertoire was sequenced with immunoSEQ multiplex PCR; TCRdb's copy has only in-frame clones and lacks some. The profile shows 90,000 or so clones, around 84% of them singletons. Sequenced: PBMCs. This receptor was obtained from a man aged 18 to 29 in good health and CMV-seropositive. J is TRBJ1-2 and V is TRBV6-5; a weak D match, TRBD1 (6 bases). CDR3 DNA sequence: TGTGCCAGCAGTCTACAGGGAATGGGCTATGGCTACACCTTC. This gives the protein CASSLQGMGYGYTF.